One and the same sample provided the 18 T cell receptor beta chains below, sequenced in a study of identical twins. TCRdb fed the 5' RACE reads into MiXCR, producing one record per CDR3 protein. The data hold about 480,000 distinct CDR3 sequences, with around 14% observed a single time. Separately, the same data were catalogued under a study of yellow fever vaccine responses in identical twins.

Material: CD4+ T cells sorted from blood. These receptors were taken from a woman under 30 in good health.

V usage is TRBV6-2 or TRBV6-3 and J usage is TRBJ2-3; possible D gene TRBD2, 5 bases. The ends were cut back, 4 bases at V and 3 bases at J, with 11 bases in the middle. Per germline, CDR1 MNHEY and CDR2 SVGEGT. CDR3 size: 14 residues. The CDR3 region has the DNA TGTGCCAGCAGTTCGAGGGTCAGGACAGATACGCAGTATTTT. This codes for CASSSRVRTDTQYF.

The chain links TRBV28 to TRBJ1-4, with 10 bases lining up with TRBD1. Germline V CDR1 and CDR2: MDHEN, SYDVKM. J gave up 9 bases and V 4 bases, and 8 bases lay outside the gene matches. CDR3 length: 15 residues. The CDR3: CASSSPGQGKQKLFF. Written as DNA, the CDR3 is TGTGCCAGCAGTTCGCCGGGACAGGGGAAGCAAAAACTGTTTTTT. Full variable domain (missing parts from reference TRBV28 and TRBJ1-4): DVKVTQSSRYLVKRTGEKVFLECVQDMDHENMFWYRQDPGLGLRLIYFSYDVKMKEKGDIPEGYSVSREKKERFSLILESASTNQTSMYLCASSSPGQGKQKLFFGSGTQLSVL.

This clonotype was seen more than once but under ten times. V gene TRBV10-3 combines with J gene TRBJ2-7; TRBD1 matches at 7 bases. Germline-derived CDR1 and CDR2 are ENHRY and SYGVKD. V lost 6 bases, J lost 5 bases, and 7 bases stayed unmatched. CDR3 size: 13 residues. CDR3 in amino acids: CAISRQGEDEQYF. The CDR3 DNA reads TGTGCCATCAGCCGACAGGGTGAGGACGAGCAGTACTTC.

Written as DNA, the CDR3 is TGCAGTGCTATCGGACAGGGAAATCAGCCCCAGCATTTT. Protein sequence: CSAIGQGNQPQHF. The rearrangement uses TRBV20-1 and TRBJ1-5; TRBD1 matches at 8 bases. This CDR3 region has 13 residues. Unmatched junction bases numbered 3, after V lost 4 bases and J lost 4 bases. The germline V gene encodes CDR1 DFQATT and CDR2 SNEGSKA (reference sequence).

This clonotype was detected a few times. DNA of the CDR3: TGTGCCAGCAGCCAAGGACAGGGCCCAAAGACCCAGTACTTC. Translated, it gives CASSQGQGPKTQYF. The V and J genes are TRBV3-1 and TRBJ2-5; the match to TRBD1 covers 7 bases. J lost 6 bases, V lost 1 base, and 5 bases had no gene match. Germline values: CDR1 LGHDT, CDR2 YNNKEL (reference sequence). This CDR3 spans 14 amino acids.

J is TRBJ2-1 and V is TRBV2; 14 bases agree with TRBD2. V was clipped by 6 bases and J by 5 bases; unmatched bases: 0. CDR1 and CDR2 (germline): SNHLY, FYNNEI. CDR3 length equals 14 residues. In DNA form, the CDR3 reads TGTGCCAGCAGGGGACTAGCGGGGGACAATGAGCAGTTCTTC. This encodes CASRGLAGDNEQFF.

The table lists this clonotype with a few counts. V usage is TRBV3-1 and J usage is TRBJ2-4; either TRBD1 or TRBD2 may supply D (5 bases each). The V end was cut by 4 bases, the J end by 0 bases, with 19 bases between. The CDR3 has 18 residues. Germline CDR1 reads LGHDT; CDR2 reads YNNKEL (reference sequence). DNA of the CDR3: TGTGCCAGCAGCCCCGGGACCCCCGGAGGCTTAGCCAAAAACATTCAGTACTTC. This sequence encodes CASSPGTPGGLAKNIQYF.

The chain is built from TRBV3-1 and TRBJ2-6, with D possibly TRBD2 on 6 matching bases. Deletions cut 4 bases from V and 4 bases from J, with 8 bases between. The germline gives CDR1 LGHDT, CDR2 YNNKEL (reference sequence). This CDR3 region has 14 residues. The CDR3 DNA follows: TGTGCCAGCAGCCCCCGGGGGGGGGCCAACGTCCTGACTTTC. This encodes CASSPRGGANVLTF.

This chain links TRBV7-9 with TRBJ2-7; maybe TRBD2 (5 bases). Germline V lookup: CDR1 SEHNR, CDR2 FQNEAQ (reference sequence). There are 14 residues in the CDR3. V gave up 1 base and J gave up 4 bases, with 11 bases separating them. The CDR3 DNA follows: TGTGCCAGCAGCTTAGATGGCGGGCCGTACGAGCAGTACTTC. Its protein product is CASSLDGGPYEQYF.

This clonotype turned up a few times. The chain couples TRBV10-3 to TRBJ2-7; D perhaps matches TRBD1 (5 bases). The CDR3 spans 17 residues. V lost 11 bases to trimming and J lost 1 base, with 27 bases between them. Looked up from germline, CDR1 is ENHRY and CDR2 is SYGVKD. The DNA of the CDR3 is TGTGCCTCTACACACGGTTCCTCAGGGTGGGGATCCTACGAGCAGTACTTC. It is translated as CASTHGSSGWGSYEQYF.

V is TRBV5-1 and J is TRBJ2-2, with 7 bases lining up with TRBD1. The CDR3 contains 16 residues. V shed 1 base, J shed 1 base, and the junction held 4 bases outside the gene matches. Per germline, CDR1 SGHRS and CDR2 YFSETQ. CDR3 sequence (DNA): TGCGCCAGCAGCTTGACAGGGGTCCTGAACACCGGGGAGCTGTTTTTT. Encoded protein: CASSLTGVLNTGELFF. Complete variable domain (other parts from reference TRBV5-1 and TRBJ2-2): KAGVTQTPRYLIKTRGQQVTLSCSPISGHRSVSWYQQTPGQGLQFLFEYFSETQRNKGNFPGRFSGRQFSNSRSEMNVSTLELGDSALYLCASSLTGVLNTGELFFGEGSRLTVL.

This clonotype has just a few counts. The rearrangement joins TRBV11-2 to TRBJ1-1; 7 positions match TRBD1. This CDR3 spans 13 amino acids. With V trimmed by 8 bases and J by 1 base, 4 bases remained unmatched. Germline V gene data show CDR1 as SGHAT and CDR2 as FQNNGV. CDR3 amino acids: CASDRDRNTEAFF. The CDR3 region has the DNA TGTGCCAGCGACCGGGACAGGAACACTGAAGCTTTCTTT.

Here the CDR3 DNA reads TGTGCCATCAGTCGGGACTACCTTACCGGGGAGCTGTTTTTT. The encoded protein is CAISRDYLTGELFF. This chain connects TRBV10-3 to TRBJ2-2; 7 nucleotides line up with TRBD2. The CDR3 consists of 14 residues. V shed 5 bases, J shed 5 bases, and the junction held 5 bases outside the gene matches. Germline-derived CDR1 and CDR2 are ENHRY and SYGVKD.

The chain recombines TRBV13 with TRBJ2-3; a possible D gene is TRBD2 (6 bases). Germline V gene data show CDR1 as PRHDT and CDR2 as FYEKMQ (reference sequence). V lost 5 bases, J lost 5 bases, and 14 bases lay in between. CDR3 length: 14 amino acids. The CDR3 sequence: CASSHGGIGDTQYF. The CDR3 DNA reads TGTGCCAGCAGCCATGGGGGGATCGGAGATACGCAGTATTTT.

This clonotype was recorded a few times. The chain joins TRBV5-1 to TRBJ2-2, with D possibly being TRBD1 or TRBD2 (5 bases each). Trimming stripped 2 bases from V and 5 bases from J, with 16 bases between. The CDR3 runs to 16 residues. Germline loops: CDR1 SGHRS, CDR2 YFSETQ. CDR3 residues: CASSFRQQGGTGELFF. The DNA for the CDR3 is TGCGCCAGCAGCTTCAGACAGCAAGGAGGTACCGGGGAGCTGTTTTTT.

This clonotype was detected a few times. This chain connects TRBV9 to TRBJ1-1; tentative D call: TRBD1 (5 bases). This CDR3 is 15 amino acids long. Deletions cut 0 bases from V and 6 bases from J, with 15 bases between. CDR1 and CDR2 (germline): SGDLS, YYNGEE. The CDR3 region is CASSVGVEPGAEAFF. The CDR3 DNA is TGTGCCAGCAGCGTAGGGGTAGAACCGGGGGCTGAAGCTTTCTTT.

This clonotype was detected many times. This sequence joins TRBV7-9 and TRBJ2-7, with 7 bases fitting TRBD1. With V trimmed by 5 bases and J by 3 bases, 4 bases remained unmatched. Germline CDR1 reads SEHNR; CDR2 reads FQNEAQ (reference sequence). This CDR3 spans 13 amino acids. CDR3 sequence reads: CASSRAGGYEQYF. For the CDR3, the DNA is TGTGCCAGCAGCCGCGCAGGGGGCTACGAGCAGTACTTC.

The CDR3 region has the DNA TGTGCCAGCAGTGTGACAGGTATCTACAATGAGCAGTTCTTC. Its translation is CASSVTGIYNEQFF. The gene calls are TRBV2 and TRBJ2-1; perhaps TRBD1 as D (6 bases). CDR1 is SNHLY and CDR2 is FYNNEI in the germline V gene. Trimming removed 4 bases from V and 3 bases from J, with 10 bases in between. The CDR3 is 14 amino acids. Variable domain in full (rest from reference TRBV2 and TRBJ2-1): EPEVTQTPSHQVTQMGQEVILRCVPISNHLYFYWYRQILGQKVEFLVSFYNNEISEKSEIFDDQFSVERPDGSNFTLKIRSTKLEDSAMYFCASSVTGIYNEQFFGPGTRLTVL.